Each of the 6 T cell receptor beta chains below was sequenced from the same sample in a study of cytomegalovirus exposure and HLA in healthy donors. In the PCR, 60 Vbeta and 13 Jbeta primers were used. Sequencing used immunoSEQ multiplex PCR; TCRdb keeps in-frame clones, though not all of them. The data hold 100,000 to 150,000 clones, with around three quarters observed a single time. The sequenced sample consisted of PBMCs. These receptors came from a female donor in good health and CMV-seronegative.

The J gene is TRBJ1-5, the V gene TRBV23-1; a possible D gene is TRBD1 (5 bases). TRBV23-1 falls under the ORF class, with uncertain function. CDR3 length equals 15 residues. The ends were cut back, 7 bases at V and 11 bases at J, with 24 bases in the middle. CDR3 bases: TGCGCCAGCACTTCGGTAACAGGTCGCTTTCTGGCCCAGCATTTT. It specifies CASTSVTGRFLAQHF.

CDR3: CSAQEDSHEKLFF. For the CDR3, the DNA is TGCAGCGCCCAGGAGGACTCCCATGAAAAACTGTTTTTT. The chain carries TRBV29-1 and TRBJ1-4; D uncertain. Per the germline V gene, CDR1 is SQVTM and CDR2 is ANQGSEA. The CDR3 is 13 residues long. Trimming took off 7 bases at V and 6 bases at J, with 15 bases between the two ends.

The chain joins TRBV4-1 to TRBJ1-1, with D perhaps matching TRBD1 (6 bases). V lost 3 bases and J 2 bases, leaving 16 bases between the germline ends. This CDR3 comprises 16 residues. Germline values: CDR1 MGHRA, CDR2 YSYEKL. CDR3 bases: TGCGCCAGCAGCCAGGCCGGGACAAGCCTCAACACTGAAGCTTTCTTT. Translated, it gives CASSQAGTSLNTEAFF.

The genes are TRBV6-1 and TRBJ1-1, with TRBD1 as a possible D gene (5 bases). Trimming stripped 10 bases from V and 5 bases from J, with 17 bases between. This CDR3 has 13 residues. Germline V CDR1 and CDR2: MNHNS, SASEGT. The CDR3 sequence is CATGGTGLTEAFF. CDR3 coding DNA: TGTGCCACGGGAGGGACCGGCCTAACTGAAGCTTTCTTT.

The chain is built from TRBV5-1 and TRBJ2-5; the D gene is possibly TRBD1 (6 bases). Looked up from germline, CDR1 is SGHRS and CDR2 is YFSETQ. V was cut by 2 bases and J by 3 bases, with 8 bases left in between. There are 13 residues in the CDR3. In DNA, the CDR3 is TGCGCCAGCAGCTTTTCAGGGGAAGAGACCCAGTACTTC. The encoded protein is CASSFSGEETQYF.

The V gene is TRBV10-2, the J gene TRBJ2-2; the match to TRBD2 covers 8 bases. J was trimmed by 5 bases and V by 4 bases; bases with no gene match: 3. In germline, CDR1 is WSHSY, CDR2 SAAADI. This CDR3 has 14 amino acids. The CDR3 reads CASSAGGGTGELFF. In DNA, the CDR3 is TGCGCCAGCAGTGCGGGGGGGGGTACCGGGGAGCTGTTTTTT.